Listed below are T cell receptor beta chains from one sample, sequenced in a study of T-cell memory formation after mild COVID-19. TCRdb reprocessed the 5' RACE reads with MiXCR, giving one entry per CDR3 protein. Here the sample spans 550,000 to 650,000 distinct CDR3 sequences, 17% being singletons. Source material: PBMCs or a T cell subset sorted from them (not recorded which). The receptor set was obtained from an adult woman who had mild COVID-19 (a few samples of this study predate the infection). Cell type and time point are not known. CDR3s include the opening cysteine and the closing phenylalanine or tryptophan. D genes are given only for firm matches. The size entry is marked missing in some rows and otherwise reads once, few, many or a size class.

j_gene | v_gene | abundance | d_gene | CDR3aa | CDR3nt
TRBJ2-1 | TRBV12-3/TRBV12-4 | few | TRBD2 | CASSFLWSGGTNEQFF | TGTGCCAGCAGTTTCCTCTGGAGCGGGGGGACCAATGAGCAGTTCTTC
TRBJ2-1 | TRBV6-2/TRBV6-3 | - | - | CASSTLATYNEQFF | TGTGCCAGCAGTACCCTGGCAACCTACAATGAGCAGTTCTTC
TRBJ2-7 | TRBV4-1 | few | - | CASSQGGQAAYEQYF | TGCGCCAGCAGCCAAGGGGGGCAGGCAGCCTACGAGCAGTACTTC
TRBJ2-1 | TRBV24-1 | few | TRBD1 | CATGTGPTLLGKGQFF | TGTGCCACCGGGACAGGGCCGACACTTTTGGGGAAGGGGCAGTTCTTC
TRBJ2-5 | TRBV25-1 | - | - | CASSDSLFKETQYF | TGTGCCAGCAGTGACTCGCTTTTCAAGGAGACCCAGTACTTC
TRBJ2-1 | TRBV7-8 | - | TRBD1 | CASSPWTGAGEQFF | TGTGCCAGCAGCCCTTGGACAGGGGCGGGTGAGCAGTTCTTC
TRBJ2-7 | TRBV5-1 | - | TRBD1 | CASSLNDRGEQYF | TGCGCCAGCAGCTTAAACGACAGGGGCGAGCAGTACTTC
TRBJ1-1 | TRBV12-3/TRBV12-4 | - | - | CASSPDDRNTEAFF | TGTGCCAGCAGTCCCGATGATCGGAACACTGAAGCTTTCTTT
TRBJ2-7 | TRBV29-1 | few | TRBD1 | CSIGQGTYEQYF | TGCAGCATTGGACAGGGGACCTACGAGCAGTACTTC
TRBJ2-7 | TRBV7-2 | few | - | CASRLTSGRWGSYEQYF | TGTGCCAGCAGACTAACCTCGGGGCGCTGGGGGTCCTACGAGCAGTACTTC
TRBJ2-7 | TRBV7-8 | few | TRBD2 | CASSPRLGLVPYEQYF | TGTGCCAGCAGCCCCAGACTTGGACTAGTCCCCTACGAGCAGTACTTC
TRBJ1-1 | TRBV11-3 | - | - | CASSSKGQLYTEAFF | TGTGCCAGCAGCTCGAAGGGACAACTTTACACTGAAGCTTTCTTT
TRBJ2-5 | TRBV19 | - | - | CATARGGQETQYF | TGTGCCACCGCTCGTGGCGGCCAAGAGACCCAGTACTTC
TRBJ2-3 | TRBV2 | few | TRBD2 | CASSGLAGNLAQYF | TGTGCCAGCAGTGGACTAGCGGGGAATTTGGCGCAGTATTTT
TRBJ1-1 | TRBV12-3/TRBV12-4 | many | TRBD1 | CASSPRTGGNTEAFF | TGTGCCAGCAGCCCCAGGACAGGGGGGAACACTGAAGCTTTCTTT
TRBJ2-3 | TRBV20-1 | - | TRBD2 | CSGLAGPTDTQYF | TGCAGTGGGCTAGCGGGTCCCACAGATACGCAGTATTTT
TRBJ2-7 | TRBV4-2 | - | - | CASSQDPWQGGPYEQYF | TGTGCCAGCAGCCAAGACCCCTGGCAGGGGGGTCCCTACGAGCAGTACTTC
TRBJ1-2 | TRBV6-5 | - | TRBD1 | CASSQTDRGLYGYTF | TGTGCCAGCAGCCAGACTGACAGGGGCCTCTATGGCTACACCTTC